This T cell receptor beta chain was captured in a study of blood T cells in healthy people across ages. Study-wide results and caveats: Unsorted PBMC input precluded a conclusive naive versus antigen-experienced comparison. There was a strong correlation between TCR beta diversity and naive T cell percentage.

Alongside a J-beta primer mix, a sample-barcoded 5' primer served in a second PCR lasting roughly 7 to 12 cycles. Tagging of each cDNA molecule was performed by a template-switch adaptor with 12 random nucleotides. MiXCR, run by TCRdb on the 5' RACE reads, gives a single entry per CDR3 protein. The table lists roughly 650,000 distinct CDR3 sequences, approximately 31% of them singletons. The CDR3 runs to 15 residues. This clonotype was counted a single time. Its antigen is undetermined. With a much larger clone just one base away, this may be a read error. The receptor comes from a woman of 80 years or more in good health. This rearrangement joins TRBV12-3 or TRBV12-4 to TRBJ1-5; a weak D match, TRBD1 (5 bases). Sequenced material: blood. Here the CDR3 reads CASSYRGTSNQPQPF. In DNA form, the CDR3 reads TGTGCCAGCAGTTATAGGGGCACGAGCAATCAGCCCCAGCCTTTT.